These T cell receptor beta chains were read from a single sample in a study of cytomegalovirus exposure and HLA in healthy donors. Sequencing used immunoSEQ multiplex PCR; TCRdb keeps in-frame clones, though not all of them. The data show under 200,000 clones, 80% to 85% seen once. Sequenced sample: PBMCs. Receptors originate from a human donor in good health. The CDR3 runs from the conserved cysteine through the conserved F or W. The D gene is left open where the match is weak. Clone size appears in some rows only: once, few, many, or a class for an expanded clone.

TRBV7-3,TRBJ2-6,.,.,CASSLGQISGANVLTF,TGTGCCAGCAGCCTAGGACAGATTTCTGGGGCCAACGTCCTGACTTTC
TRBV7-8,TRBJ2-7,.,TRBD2,CASSPRLAGDYEQYF,TGTGCCAGCAGCCCCAGACTAGCGGGGGACTACGAGCAGTACTTC
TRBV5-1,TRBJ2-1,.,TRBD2,CASSASSGGLSYNEQFF,TGCGCCAGCAGCGCTTCTAGCGGGGGCCTTTCCTACAATGAGCAGTTCTTC
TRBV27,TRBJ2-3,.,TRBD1,CASIPQGASDTQYF,TGTGCCAGCATACCGCAGGGGGCATCAGATACGCAGTATTTT
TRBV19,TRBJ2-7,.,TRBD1,CASSPTGGAYEQYF,TGTGCCAGTAGTCCGACAGGGGGGGCCTACGAGCAGTACTTC
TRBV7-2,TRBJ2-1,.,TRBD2,CASSPLAGGSHNEQFF,TGTGCCAGCAGCCCACTAGCGGGGGGCTCCCACAATGAGCAGTTCTTC
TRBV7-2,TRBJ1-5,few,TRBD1,CASSSSQGTNQPQHF,TGTGCCAGCAGCTCTTCACAGGGGACCAATCAGCCCCAGCATTTT
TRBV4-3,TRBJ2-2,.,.,CASSQAGAGPITGELFF,TGCGCCAGCAGCCAAGCGGGCGCGGGACCTATTACCGGGGAGCTGTTTTTT
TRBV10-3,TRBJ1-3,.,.,CAIRGGSGNTIYF,TGTGCCATCAGGGGGGGATCTGGAAACACCATATATTTT
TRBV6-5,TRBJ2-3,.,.,CASTTGNTQYF,TGTGCCAGCACTACGGGTAATACGCAGTATTTT
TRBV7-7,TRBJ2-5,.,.,CASSSKDNQETQYF,TGTGCTAGCAGCTCAAAGGACAACCAAGAGACCCAGTACTTC
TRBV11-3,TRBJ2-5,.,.,CASSLGGGQQETQYF,TGTGCCAGCAGCTTAGGGGGTGGACAGCAAGAGACCCAGTACTTC
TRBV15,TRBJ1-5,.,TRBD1,CAASRLDRGYQPQHF,TGTGCCGCCAGCAGACTGGACAGGGGGTATCAGCCCCAGCATTTT
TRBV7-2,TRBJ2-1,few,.,CASSVDRGEQFF,TGTGCCAGCAGCGTCGATAGGGGGGAGCAGTTCTTC
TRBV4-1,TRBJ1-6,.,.,CASSQGRSSYNSPLHF,TGCGCCAGCAGCCAAGGGCGGAGCTCCTATAATTCACCCCTCCACTTT
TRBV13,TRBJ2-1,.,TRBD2,CASSGLAGGRSYNEQFF,TGTGCCAGCAGTGGACTAGCGGGGGGGCGCTCCTACAATGAGCAGTTCTTC
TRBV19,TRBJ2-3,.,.,CASSINPAVSTDTQYF,TGTGCCAGTAGTATTAATCCAGCGGTAAGCACAGATACGCAGTATTTT
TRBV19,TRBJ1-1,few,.,CASSISRSLNTEAFF,TGTGCCAGTAGTATCTCGAGGAGCCTCAACACTGAAGCTTTCTTT
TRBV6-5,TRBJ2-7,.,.,CASSYWAGAPYEQYF,TGTGCCAGCAGTTACTGGGCGGGGGCTCCCTACGAGCAGTACTTC
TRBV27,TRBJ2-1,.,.,CASSPFRNNEQFF,TGTGCCAGCAGTCCGTTCAGAAACAATGAGCAGTTCTTC
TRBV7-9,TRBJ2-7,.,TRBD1,CASSLGTGVTYEQYF,TGTGCCAGCAGCTTGGGGACAGGGGTTACCTACGAGCAGTACTTC
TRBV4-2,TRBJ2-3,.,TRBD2,CASSQGTSGGRMDTQYF,TGTGCCAGCAGCCAAGGGACTAGCGGGGGGCGGATGGATACGCAGTATTTT
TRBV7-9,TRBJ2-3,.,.,CASSRAVVGTDTQYF,TGTGCCAGCAGCCGAGCGGTAGTTGGCACAGATACGCAGTATTTT
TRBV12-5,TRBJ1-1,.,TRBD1,CASGLPGQGGYTEAFF,TGTGCTAGTGGTTTGCCCGGACAGGGTGGGTACACTGAAGCTTTCTTT
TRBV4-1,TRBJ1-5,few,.,CASSPRAPADQPQHF,TGCGCCAGCAGCCCGAGGGCTCCAGCCGATCAGCCCCAGCATTTT
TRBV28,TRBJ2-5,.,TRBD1,CASSPARDRVRETQYF,TGTGCCAGCAGTCCTGCCCGGGACAGGGTAAGGGAGACCCAGTACTTC
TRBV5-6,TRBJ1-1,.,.,CASSLERGRTEAFF,TGTGCCAGCAGCTTGGAGCGGGGTCGCACTGAAGCTTTCTTT
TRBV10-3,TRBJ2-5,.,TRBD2,CAMGRGGETQYF,TGTGCCATGGGGAGGGGAGGAGAGACCCAGTACTTC
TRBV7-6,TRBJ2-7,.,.,CASSLVPGYEQYF,TGTGCCAGCAGCTTAGTTCCGGGCTACGAGCAGTACTTC
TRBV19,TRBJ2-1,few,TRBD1,CASSIFGRGLYNEQFF,TGTGCCAGTAGTATCTTCGGCAGGGGGCTCTACAATGAGCAGTTCTTC
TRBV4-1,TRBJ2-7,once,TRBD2,CASSQDPPRAGGTYEQYF,TGCGCCAGCAGCCAAGACCCCCCTCGAGCGGGGGGGACCTACGAGCAGTACTTC
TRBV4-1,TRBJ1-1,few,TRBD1,CASSQDKGGNTEAFF,TGCGCCAGCAGCCAAGATAAAGGGGGCAACACTGAAGCTTTCTTT
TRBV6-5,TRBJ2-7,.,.,CASRASWGKFYEQYF,TGTGCCAGCAGGGCTTCCTGGGGCAAATTTTACGAGCAGTACTTC
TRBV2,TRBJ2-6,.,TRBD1,CASSDGPGRGQLGANVLTF,TGTGCCAGCAGTGACGGCCCGGGCAGGGGGCAGTTGGGGGCCAACGTCCTGACTTTC
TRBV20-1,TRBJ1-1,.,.,CSARAGSEAFF,TGCAGTGCTAGGGCAGGGTCTGAAGCTTTCTTT
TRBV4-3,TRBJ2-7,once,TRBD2,CASGIWASGGASDEQYF,TGCGCCAGCGGGATCTGGGCTAGCGGGGGGGCCTCGGACGAGCAGTACTTC
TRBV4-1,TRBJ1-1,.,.,CASSQAGGADEAFF,TGCGCCAGCAGCCAAGCGGGGGGCGCGGATGAAGCTTTCTTT
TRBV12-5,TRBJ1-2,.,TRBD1,CASGLPGTGGSGYTF,TGTGCTAGTGGTCTCCCTGGGACAGGGGGTAGTGGCTACACCTTC
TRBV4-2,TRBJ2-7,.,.,CASSQEDSRRSSYEQYF,TGTGCCAGCAGCCAAGAAGACTCCCGAAGGTCTTCCTACGAGCAGTACTTC
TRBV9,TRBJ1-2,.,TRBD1,CASSFTRQGGNYGYTF,TGTGCCAGCAGCTTTACCCGACAGGGTGGTAACTATGGCTACACCTTC
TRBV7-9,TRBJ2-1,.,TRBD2,CASSSLAGGYNEQFF,TGTGCCAGCAGCTCCCTAGCGGGGGGCTACAATGAGCAGTTCTTC
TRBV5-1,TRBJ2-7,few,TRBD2,CASSDIAGGYYEQYF,TGCGCCAGCAGCGATATAGCGGGGGGGTACTACGAGCAGTACTTC
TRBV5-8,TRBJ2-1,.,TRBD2,CASSLRGLAGDEQFF,TGTGCCAGCAGCTTGCGGGGACTAGCGGGGGATGAGCAGTTCTTC
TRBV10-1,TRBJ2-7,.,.,CASSDSGWVTYEQYF,TGCGCCAGCAGTGACAGCGGGTGGGTGACCTACGAGCAGTACTTC
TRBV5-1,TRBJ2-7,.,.,CASSLGGTYEQYF,TGCGCCAGCAGCTTAGGGGGTACCTACGAGCAGTACTTC
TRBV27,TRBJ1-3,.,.,CASSTTGTNTIYF,TGTGCCAGCAGTACGACAGGAACAAACACCATATATTTT
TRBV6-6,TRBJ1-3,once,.,CASTYFGSGNTIYF,TGTGCCAGCACCTACTTCGGGTCTGGAAACACCATATATTTT
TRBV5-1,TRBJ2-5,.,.,CASSLGDSRETQYF,TGCGCCAGCAGCTTGGGAGACTCCCGAGAGACCCAGTACTTC
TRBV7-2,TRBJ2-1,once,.,CASSLGRAAYNEQFF,TGTGCCAGCAGCTTAGGGAGGGCAGCCTACAATGAGCAGTTCTTC
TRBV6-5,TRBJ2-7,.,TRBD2,CASSYEAGGLYEQYF,TGTGCCAGCAGTTATGAAGCGGGGGGGCTTTACGAGCAGTACTTC
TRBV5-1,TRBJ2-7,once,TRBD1,CASSLGDSSYEQYF,TGCGCCAGCAGCTTGGGGGACAGCTCCTACGAGCAGTACTTC